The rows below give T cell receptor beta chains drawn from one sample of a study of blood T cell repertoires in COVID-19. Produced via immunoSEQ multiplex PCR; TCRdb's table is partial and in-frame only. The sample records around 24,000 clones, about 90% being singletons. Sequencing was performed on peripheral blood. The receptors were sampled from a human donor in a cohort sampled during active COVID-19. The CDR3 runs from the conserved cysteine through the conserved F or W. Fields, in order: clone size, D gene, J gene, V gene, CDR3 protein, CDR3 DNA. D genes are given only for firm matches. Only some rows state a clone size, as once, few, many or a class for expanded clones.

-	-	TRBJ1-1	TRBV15	CATSRERSGAGTEAFF	TGTGCCACCAGCAGGGAAAGATCAGGGGCAGGGACTGAAGCTTTCTTT
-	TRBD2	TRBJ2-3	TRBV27	CASSRIGTSGTDTQYF	TGTGCCAGCAGTAGAATTGGGACTAGCGGCACAGATACGCAGTATTTT
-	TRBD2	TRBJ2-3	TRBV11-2	CASKSAGGPSDTQYF	TGTGCCAGCAAAAGTGCGGGAGGGCCGTCAGATACGCAGTATTTT
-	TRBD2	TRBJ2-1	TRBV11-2	CASSTLDTSGGSYNEQFF	TGTGCCAGCAGCACCCTGGATACTAGCGGTGGCTCCTACAATGAGCAGTTCTTC
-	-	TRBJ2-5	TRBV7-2	CASSLIGLGGLRETQYF	TGTGCCAGCAGCTTGATCGGATTAGGGGGTCTTCGGGAGACCCAGTACTTC
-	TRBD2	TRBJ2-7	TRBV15	CATSRDYSGRSSYEQYF	TGTGCCACCAGCAGAGATTATAGCGGGAGGAGCTCCTACGAGCAGTACTTC
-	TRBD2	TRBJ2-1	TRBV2	CASLQAGANEQFF	TGTGCCAGCCTCCAGGCGGGAGCGAATGAGCAGTTCTTC
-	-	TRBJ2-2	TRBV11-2	CASSPTNTGELFF	TGTGCCAGCAGCCCAACGAACACCGGGGAGCTGTTTTTT
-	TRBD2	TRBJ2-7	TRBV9	CASSVAPSGYEQYF	TGTGCCAGCAGCGTAGCTCCTAGCGGCTACGAGCAGTACTTC
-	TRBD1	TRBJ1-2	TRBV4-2	CASSFAGQGAAGYTF	TGTGCCAGCAGCTTCGCGGGACAGGGGGCGGCTGGCTACACCTTC
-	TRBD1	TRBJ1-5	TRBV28	CASLQGAGGNQPQHF	TGTGCCAGCCTACAGGGGGCGGGAGGCAATCAGCCCCAGCATTTT
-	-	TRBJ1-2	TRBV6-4	CASSDSNRDHTF	TGTGCCAGCAGTGACTCAAACAGGGATCACACCTTC
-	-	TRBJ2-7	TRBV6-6	CASSRTGYEQYF	TGTGCCAGCAGTCGTACAGGCTACGAGCAGTACTTC
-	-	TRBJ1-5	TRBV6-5	CASSYLQGQPQHF	TGTGCCAGCAGTTACCTACAGGGACAGCCCCAGCATTTT
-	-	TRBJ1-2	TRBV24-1	CATSDFRQGGGYTF	TGTGCCACCAGTGATTTCCGGCAGGGAGGTGGCTACACCTTC
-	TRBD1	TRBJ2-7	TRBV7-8	CASSPRQGASYEQYF	TGTGCCAGCAGTCCCAGACAGGGGGCGTCCTACGAGCAGTACTTC
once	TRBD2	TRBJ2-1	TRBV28	CASGNIGTSGSPYNEQFF	TGTGCCAGCGGGAACATCGGGACTAGCGGGAGCCCCTACAATGAGCAGTTCTTC